The 8 T cell receptor beta chains in this list originate from one sample, sequenced in a study of blood T cell repertoires in COVID-19. Produced via immunoSEQ multiplex PCR; TCRdb's table is partial and in-frame only. This table has 25,000 to 30,000 clones, around 88% appearing once. The sample consisted of peripheral blood. The receptors originated from a man aged 70 or older with acute or convalescent COVID-19.

This clone was seen once. This chain uses TRBV6-2 or TRBV6-3 with TRBJ1-3, with D unclear. Germline V gene lookup returns CDR1 MNHEY and CDR2 SVGEGT. CDR3 length: 14 amino acids. Deletions cut 5 bases from V and 0 bases from J, with 8 bases between. The CDR3 nucleotides are TGTGCCAGCAGTCCAGCGAGCTCTGGAAACACCATATATTTT. It specifies CASSPASSGNTIYF.

This clone has more than one count but fewer than ten. V and J are TRBV29-1 and TRBJ1-1, with D hard to call. Germline lookup yields CDR1 SQVTM and CDR2 ANQGSEA. This CDR3 contains 13 residues. V lost 7 bases and J 0 bases, leaving 12 bases between the germline ends. Here the CDR3 reads CSGLADLNTEAFF. Written as DNA, the CDR3 is TGCAGCGGACTTGCGGACTTGAACACTGAAGCTTTCTTT.

The chain has TRBV27 and TRBJ1-5; 7 nucleotides match TRBD1. The CDR3 is 13 residues long. Per the germline V gene, CDR1 is MNHEY and CDR2 is SMNVEV (reference sequence). J gave up 5 bases and V 2 bases, and 0 bases lay outside the gene matches. CDR3 nucleotide sequence: TGTGCCAGCAGTTTACAGGGGGATCAGCCCCAGCATTTT. This gives the protein CASSLQGDQPQHF.

The chain employs TRBV5-4 and TRBJ2-7; 8 nucleotides match TRBD2. The CDR3 extends over 17 amino acids. Per the germline V gene, CDR1 is SGHNT and CDR2 is YYREEE (reference sequence). V lost 3 bases, J lost 2 bases, and 13 bases stayed unmatched. The CDR3 DNA reads TGTGCCAGCAGCTCCAAGGCCGGGGGGGATACAGCCTACGAGCAGTACTTC. Protein sequence: CASSSKAGGDTAYEQYF.

The chain carries TRBV3-1 (or the pseudogene TRBV3-2) and TRBJ1-1; tentative D call: TRBD1 (5 bases). The CDR3 loop spans 14 amino acids. Germline V CDR1 and CDR2: LGHDT, YNNKEL (reference sequence). V gave up 1 base and J gave up 11 bases, with 17 bases separating them. The CDR3 loop reads CASSQVAVSAGAFF. The CDR3 coding sequence is TGTGCCAGCAGCCAAGTTGCCGTATCCGCAGGGGCTTTCTTT.

This clone was seen a few times. The V gene is TRBV19, the J gene TRBJ1-4, with 9 bases matching TRBD1. CDR1 is LNHDA and CDR2 is SQIVND in the germline V gene (reference sequence). The V segment lost 6 bases and the J segment 2 bases; nucleotides outside the gene matches: 4. The CDR3 length is 15 residues. The CDR3 loop reads CASRRTGATNEKLFF. The CDR3 DNA follows: TGTGCCAGTAGGCGGACAGGGGCCACTAATGAAAAACTGTTTTTT.

The rearrangement links TRBV28 to TRBJ2-1; 8 nucleotides line up with TRBD2. The ends lost 4 bases at V and 1 base at J; junction bases unmatched: 12. CDR1 MDHEN and CDR2 SYDVKM come from the germline V gene. The CDR3 covers 18 residues. As DNA, the CDR3 is TGTGCCAGCAGTTCCCCCGGGGGGGCGGGAGCTTCCTACAATGAGCAGTTCTTC. It specifies CASSSPGGAGASYNEQFF.

This chain connects TRBV11-1 to TRBJ1-2, with a weak D call TRBD1 (5 bases). V was pared by 9 bases and J by 0 bases, with 14 bases between. Per the germline V gene, CDR1 is SGHAT and CDR2 is FQDESV (reference sequence). This CDR3 has 14 residues. This chain's CDR3 is CASRPRDSNYGYTF. In nucleotides, the CDR3 is TGTGCCAGTCGGCCGCGGGACTCTAACTATGGCTACACCTTC.